These 22 T cell receptor beta chains share one sample of origin, sequenced in a study of cytomegalovirus exposure and HLA in healthy donors (dated by TCRdb to 2016 to 2017). The library relied on the immunoSEQ multiplex PCR assay. For the multiplex PCR, a mixture combining 60 forward primers for TCR Vbeta segments and 13 reverse primers for TCR Jbeta segments was used. TCRdb took this table from immuneACCESS and kept in-frame rearrangements with V and J called. Such tables lack part of the clones; where checked against another copy, unresolved V genes explain under half of the gap, and the rest is unexplained. Counted in this sample were around 120,000 clones; roughly three fifths of them appeared once. The biggest ten clones account for approximately 3.9% of the sample. Sequencing was performed on PBMCs. These TCRs come from a young man in good health and CMV-seropositive.

The chain links TRBV10-3 to TRBJ1-2; a weak D match, TRBD1 (5 bases). This CDR3 has 13 amino acids. CDR1 is ENHRY and CDR2 is SYGVKD in the germline V gene. The V end was cut by 2 bases, the J end by 7 bases, with 11 bases between. As DNA, the CDR3 is TGTGCCATCAGTGAGGGTGGCGGGGCTGGCTACACCTTC. Protein sequence: CAISEGGGAGYTF.

The V call is TRBV7-2, the J call TRBJ1-5; 8 nucleotides match TRBD1. The CDR3 is made up of 16 amino acids. Germline-derived CDR1 and CDR2 are SGHTA and FQGNSA. V was pared by 5 bases and J by 5 bases, with 11 bases of the junction left unmatched. CDR3 protein: CASSPASGTGYQPQHF. In DNA form, the CDR3 reads TGTGCCAGCAGCCCCGCATCCGGGACAGGCTATCAGCCCCAGCATTTT.

V is TRBV2 and J is TRBJ2-3; the match to TRBD2 covers 9 bases. CDR3 length: 15 amino acids. Germline CDR1 SNHLY, CDR2 FYNNEI. J was trimmed by 8 bases and V by 7 bases; bases with no gene match: 13. CDR3 region: CASIAQTSGRGTQYF. The CDR3 bases are TGTGCCAGCATCGCACAGACTAGCGGTCGGGGTACGCAGTATTTT.

As regards this clone: One end of the junction does not line up with germline, which may come from a read error. The chain links TRBV9 to TRBJ2-5; 7 positions agree with TRBD2. CDR1 and CDR2 from the germline V gene are SGDLS and YYNGEE. This CDR3 region has 14 residues. Written as DNA, the CDR3 is TGTGCCAGCAGCGCGGGACTAAGCCAAAAGACCCAGTACTTC. Translation: CASSAGLSQKTQYF. The complete variable domain, with remaining parts taken from reference TRBV9 and TRBJ2-5, reads DSGVTQTPKHLITATGQRVTLRCSPRSGDLSVYWYQQSLDQGLQFLIQYYNGEERAKGNILERFSAQQFPDLHSELNLSSLELGDSALYFCASSAGLSQKTQYFGPGTRLLVL.

V and J are TRBV9 and TRBJ2-7, with 9 positions matching TRBD1. With 4 bases clipped from V and 7 bases from J, the junction kept 6 bases outside the gene matches. This CDR3 contains 13 residues. The V gene's germline CDR1 is SGDLS and CDR2 YYNGEE. CDR3 protein: CASSTDRGREQYF. In DNA, the CDR3 is TGTGCCAGCAGCACTGACAGGGGGAGGGAGCAGTACTTC.

The chain has TRBV7-2 and TRBJ1-2, with 8 nucleotides matching TRBD1. Trimming at V came to 5 bases and at J to 5 bases, leaving 10 bases not matched to a gene. The CDR3 has 15 residues. Germline assignment: CDR1 SGHTA and CDR2 FQGNSA. Here the CDR3 reads CASSASGGFWYGYTF. CDR3 nucleotide sequence: TGTGCCAGCAGCGCCTCAGGGGGCTTTTGGTATGGCTACACCTTC.

Turning to this clone: This sample also contains other DNA sequences that code for the same CDR3. The chain joins TRBV7-2 to TRBJ1-5, with D possibly matching TRBD1 (5 bases). The CDR3 spans 14 residues. The V end lost 5 bases, the J end lost 2 bases, and 10 bases lay between the germline ends. Germline loops: CDR1 SGHTA, CDR2 FQGNSA. In DNA, the CDR3 is TGTGCCAGCAGCCCCCCGGGGGGCAATCAGCCCCAGCATTTT. Translation gives CASSPPGGNQPQHF.

The rearrangement uses TRBV6-5 and TRBJ2-1; 12 positions agree with TRBD2. Germline trimming cut 5 bases from V and 10 bases from J; bases unmatched to any gene: 6. From germline, CDR1 is MNHEY and CDR2 SVGAGI. The CDR3 covers 14 residues. The CDR3 DNA follows: TGTGCCAGCAGTAAGACTAGCGGGGGAGGGGAGCAGTTCTTC. Translation gives CASSKTSGGGEQFF.

The rearrangement uses TRBV30 and TRBJ2-5, with D unclear. V lost 4 bases to trimming and J lost 1 base, with 10 bases between them. The germline gives CDR1 GTSNPN, CDR2 SVGIG (reference sequence). The CDR3 sequence is 13 residues long. Here the CDR3 DNA reads TGTGCCTGGACGGAGCAGCCCCAAGAGACCCAGTACTTC. Protein product: CAWTEQPQETQYF.

The chain recombines TRBV15 with TRBJ2-1; 8 nucleotides match TRBD2. V was clipped by 0 bases and J by 5 bases; unmatched bases: 12. This CDR3 region has 18 residues. Per germline, CDR1 LNHNV and CDR2 YYDKDF (reference sequence). CDR3 in DNA: TGTGCCACCAGCAGAGATAAAGGAGGCGGGGGGCAACACAATGAGCAGTTCTTC. The encoded protein is CATSRDKGGGGQHNEQFF.

V and J are TRBV6-1 and TRBJ2-3, with D uncertain. Trimming left V 9 bases short and J 6 bases short, with 10 bases between. The germline V gene encodes CDR1 MNHNS and CDR2 SASEGT. The CDR3 is 11 residues long. The CDR3 nucleotides are TGTGCCAGTGTACTCGTGGATACGCAGTATTTT. It translates to CASVLVDTQYF.

The rearrangement joins TRBV7-8 to TRBJ2-2, with 12 bases lining up with TRBD2. The CDR3 contains 17 residues. Germline CDR1 reads SGHVS; CDR2 reads FQNEAQ. Losses at the gene ends were 4 bases for V and 1 base for J; bases not matched to a gene: 4. The CDR3 DNA reads TGTGCCAGCAGCTCGCGACTAGCGGGGGTGAACACCGGGGAGCTGTTTTTT. Translating gives CASSSRLAGVNTGELFF.

The CDR3 nucleotides are TGTGCCAGCACCAGCGGGCCCGGAAGCACAGATACGCAGTATTTT. Its translation: CASTSGPGSTDTQYF. The chain joins TRBV9 to TRBJ2-3, with TRBD2 as a possible D gene (6 bases). The V gene lost 6 bases and the J gene lost 0 bases, with 14 bases spanning the gap. Germline values: CDR1 SGDLS, CDR2 YYNGEE. The length of the CDR3 is 15 residues.

Note on this clone: Different DNA sequences within this sample yield the same CDR3. The chain carries TRBV9 and TRBJ1-1; possibly TRBD1 for D (5 bases). CDR1 and CDR2 from the germline V gene are SGDLS and YYNGEE. Between the trimmed V and J ends, which lost 2 bases and 1 base, there was a span of 12 bases. This CDR3 is 15 amino acids long. CDR3: CASSVLTGGNTEAFF. The CDR3 coding sequence is TGTGCCAGCAGCGTCCTCACGGGGGGGAACACTGAAGCTTTCTTT.

This clone has just a few counts. The V and J genes are TRBV4-1 and TRBJ1-2; the match to TRBD1 covers 9 bases. The germline V gene encodes CDR1 MGHRA and CDR2 YSYEKL. J gave up 5 bases and V 3 bases, and 13 bases lay outside the gene matches. There are 17 residues in the CDR3. For the CDR3, the DNA is TGCGCCAGCAGCCAGCCGACACGGGACAGGGTCCGATATGGCTACACCTTC. It yields the protein CASSQPTRDRVRYGYTF.

The chain employs TRBV6-1 and TRBJ1-1, with D hard to call. V shed 7 bases and J shed 6 bases, with 15 bases lying between them. CDR3 length: 13 residues. The germline V gene has CDR1 MNHNS and CDR2 SASEGT. The CDR3 loop is CASTEGVAAEAFF. In nucleotides, the CDR3 is TGTGCCAGCACTGAGGGAGTCGCGGCTGAAGCTTTCTTT.

CDR3 sequence reads: CASSPDMNTEAFF. The CDR3 DNA reads TGTGCCAGCAGCCCCGACATGAACACTGAAGCTTTCTTT. The V gene is TRBV6-5, the J gene TRBJ1-1; D is unresolved. The CDR3 is 13 residues long. V lost 6 bases to trimming and J lost 0 bases, with 8 bases between them. The germline gives CDR1 MNHEY, CDR2 SVGAGI.

This sequence joins TRBV6-6 and TRBJ2-2; D gene uncertain. The germline V and J ends were trimmed by 6 bases and 0 bases, with 8 bases remaining between them. Germline V gene sequence: CDR1 MNHNY, CDR2 SVGAGI (reference sequence). This CDR3 is 14 amino acids long. Here the CDR3 reads CASSRPANTGELFF. The CDR3, as DNA: TGTGCCAGCAGCCGTCCAGCGAACACCGGGGAGCTGTTTTTT.

V gene TRBV25-1 combines with J gene TRBJ2-1; D is ambiguous. Germline V gives CDR1 MGHDK, CDR2 SYGVNS. V was pared by 5 bases and J by 4 bases, with 9 bases between. The CDR3 runs 13 residues. The CDR3 spells CASSSKEYNEQFF. In DNA, the CDR3 is TGTGCCAGCAGTTCCAAGGAGTACAATGAGCAGTTCTTC.

This chain uses TRBV19 with TRBJ1-1, with D perhaps matching TRBD1 (5 bases). The V end lost 5 bases, the J end lost 10 bases, and 17 bases lay between the germline ends. Germline V gene data show CDR1 as LNHDA and CDR2 as SQIVND (reference sequence). The CDR3 sequence is 13 residues long. CDR3 in amino acids: CASSPSDRFGAFF. The CDR3 coding sequence is TGTGCCAGTAGTCCCTCTGACAGATTTGGAGCTTTCTTT.

V is TRBV5-1 and J is TRBJ1-1; the D gene is possibly TRBD1 (6 bases). This CDR3 region has 14 residues. Germline CDR1 reads SGHRS; CDR2 reads YFSETQ. The V end lost 4 bases, the J end lost 0 bases, and 10 bases lay between the germline ends. The CDR3 bases are TGCGCCAGCAGCCAGGACAGCATGAACACTGAAGCTTTCTTT. It encodes CASSQDSMNTEAFF.

This clone came up a few times. CDR3 bases: TGCGCCAGCAGCTCCGTCCGAGCAGGGGAGGGCTACACCTTC. It translates to CASSSVRAGEGYTF. The chain has TRBV5-1 and TRBJ1-2; D might be TRBD1 (6 bases). The V end was cut by 3 bases, the J end by 8 bases, with 17 bases between. The CDR3 has 14 amino acids. The V gene's germline CDR1 is SGHRS and CDR2 YFSETQ.